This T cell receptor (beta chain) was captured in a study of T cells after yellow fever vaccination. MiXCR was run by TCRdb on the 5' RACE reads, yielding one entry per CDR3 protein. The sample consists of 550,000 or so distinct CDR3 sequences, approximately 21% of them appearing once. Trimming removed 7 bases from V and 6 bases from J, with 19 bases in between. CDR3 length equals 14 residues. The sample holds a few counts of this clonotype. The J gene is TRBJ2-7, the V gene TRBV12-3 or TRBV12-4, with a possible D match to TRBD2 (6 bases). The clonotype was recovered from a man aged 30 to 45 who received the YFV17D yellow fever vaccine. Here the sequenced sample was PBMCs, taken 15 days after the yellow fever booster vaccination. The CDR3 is CASTLTVGGGEQYF. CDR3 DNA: TGTGCCAGCACCCTTACGGTGGGGGGTGGCGAGCAGTACTTC.